Listed here is a single T cell receptor beta chain. This clonotype was observed many times. The clone's antigen remains unknown. No base quality values were provided; no much bigger clone lies one nucleotide off. The CDR1 and CDR2 encoded by the germline V gene are SQVTM and ANQGSEA. Counted from cysteine to phenylalanine, this CDR3 has 14 amino acids. Only the CDR3 part of the read is kept: 42 bases, read in frame from the first base. V is clipped by 0 bases and J by 5 bases, and the sequence between their germline boundaries is 13 bases long. Libraries came from RACE. The reads were generated on a NextSeq 500. Library preparation attached unique molecular identifiers to individual cDNA molecules for quantitative, reproducible TCR counting. From each blood RNA sample, both TCR alpha and TCR beta chains were sequenced. As for the authors' bioinformatics: The median number of TCRs per sample was over 85,000, ranging from roughly 20,000 to 700,000. V, J and CDR3 annotation of the TCR reads was performed with the Decombinator software suite. For PS versus PT1 abundance plots, all samples were subsampled to the same number of TCRs (28,000). Expanded TCRs were defined as absent before sensitization and observed at least eight times at the 2-week time point. TCRdb reprocessing: public reads trimmed at Q25 with fastp, clones called with MiXCR, in-frame beta chains kept. Rows are unified per CDR3 protein, each entry keeping the most common DNA and genes. TCRdb, not the authors, supplied the V and J calls. This sample lists some 350,000 distinct CDR3 sequences; about 6% were detected once. About 5.4% of the sample rests with the top ten.

The data derive from a study of human T cells and chemical hapten exposure (dated by TCRdb to about 2021). For context, the study as a whole: For sensitization, 2% DPC in acetone was applied to a roughly 2 cm by roughly 2 cm area of upper inner arm skin. Throughout the study period of 20 to 25 weeks, patients also received therapeutic DPC doses to the scalp every week. Patch testing on the upper back used Finn chambers containing 0.01% DPC, with scoring done after 6 days according to International Contact Dermatitis Research Group standards. The patient cohort, mostly female, included alopecia areata with under or over 50% scalp involvement, alopecia totalis and alopecia universalis. The libraries were sequenced as a pool, and the TCR yield per sample differed mostly because of small variations in library volumes within the pool. This study followed changes in the peripheral blood TCR repertoire in vivo during primary and secondary sensitization of alopecia patients to the hapten diphenylcyclopropenone (DPC). Patient blood was sampled pre-sensitization (week 0) and at 2, 6 and about 24 weeks after DPC sensitization. For TCR sequencing, blood came from 25 to 35 alopecia patients at anywhere from one to four time points (pre-sensitization, 2, 6 and 24 weeks). The full study reports these points: Patch test score was positively correlated with the number of PT1 expanded TCRs, with significance at thresholds 8, 16 and 32 but not at 4. Because every patient had alopecia, a presumed autoimmune disease, the patients' immune response might differ from that of healthy individuals. Repeated subsampling changed both the strength of the expansion versus patch-test correlation and the threshold at which the correlation became significant. DPC sensitization did not change the number of TCRs with a frequency above 1 in 1000, and there was no evidence of changes in global repertoire structure. Significantly more large CDR3 similarity clusters were formed by expanded TCRs than by pre-sensitization or healthy control sets, consistent with antigen-driven responses.

The sample's time point label, decoded: patch test 2, 6 weeks after DPC sensitization. This specimen's treatment or condition label, per the study, means: therapeutic diphenylcyclopropenone sensitization with weekly scalp DPC. At each patch-test visit, blood was drawn before the patch test was applied. Patients were eligible if aged 18 to 70, diagnosed with alopecia and judged suitable for DPC therapy, and pregnant patients were excluded. Total RNA was isolated from unfractionated whole blood collected in Tempus Blood RNA tubes. The chain was built from TRBV29-1 and TRBJ1-2, with TRBD1 as a weak D call on 6 bases. This sample comprised whole blood, obtained in connection with sensitization to the hapten diphenylcyclopropenone (DPC). This sequence originates from a woman aged 18-29 years with alopecia areata. Some clones in this sample may be carry-over from other donors' samples. The nucleotides read TGCAGCGTTGAAGATCGAGGACAGCTTTATGGCTACACCTTC. Its protein product is CSVEDRGQLYGYTF. The reference TRBV29-1 and TRBJ1-2 proteins fill in what lies around the CDR3, so the full variable domain reads SAVISQKPSRDICQRGTSLTIQCQVDSQVTMMFWYRQQPGQSLTLIATANQGSEATYESGFVIDKFPISRPNLTFSTLTVSNMSPEDSSIYLCSVEDRGQLYGYTFGSGTRLTVV.